The 18 T cell receptor beta chains below all came from one sample that was sequenced in a study of cytomegalovirus exposure and HLA in healthy donors. This table comes from immunoSEQ multiplex PCR, and its TCRdb copy is limited to in-frame clones, with some not included. This sample has about 100,000 clones, with approximately 96% found just once. Sequencing was done on a sample of PBMCs. The receptors stem from a woman between 18 and 29 years old in good health and CMV-seronegative.

This clone was observed a few times. This chain links TRBV7-9 with TRBJ2-7, with D perhaps TRBD2 (5 bases). Germline V gene sequence: CDR1 SEHNR, CDR2 FQNEAQ (reference sequence). The CDR3 extends over 13 amino acids. V gave up 0 bases and J gave up 6 bases, with 9 bases separating them. The DNA of the CDR3 is TGTGCCAGCAGCTTAGCCCCTAGCCCCGAGCAGTACTTC. It yields the protein CASSLAPSPEQYF.

V and J are TRBV28 and TRBJ1-5, with TRBD1 as a possible D gene (5 bases). The CDR3 is 16 amino acids. The V gene's germline CDR1 is MDHEN and CDR2 SYDVKM. The V and J ends lost 5 bases and 0 bases respectively, with 14 bases between them. The CDR3, as DNA: TGTGCCAGCAGTCCCTTCACAGGATATAGCAATCAGCCCCAGCATTTT. It specifies CASSPFTGYSNQPQHF.

CDR3 residues: CASSSGQLSSNSGNTIYF. CDR3 nucleotide sequence: TGCGCCAGCAGCTCTGGACAGCTCAGCTCCAACTCTGGAAACACCATATATTTT. This chain connects TRBV4-1 to TRBJ1-3; maybe TRBD1 (6 bases). CDR1 is MGHRA, CDR2 YSYEKL, per germline. CDR3 length equals 18 residues. V dropped 5 bases and J dropped 0 bases, with 20 bases sitting between them.

The gene calls are TRBV6-5 and TRBJ2-3; 8 nucleotides align to TRBD1. CDR1 is MNHEY and CDR2 is SVGAGI in the germline V gene. V lost 2 bases and J lost 11; bases outside the gene matches: 6. CDR3 length: 13 residues. This chain's CDR3 is CASSYMGTGVQYF. CDR3 sequence (DNA): TGTGCCAGCAGTTACATGGGGACAGGAGTGCAGTATTTT.

The chain uses TRBV15 and TRBJ2-3; perhaps TRBD2 as D (5 bases). The CDR3 is 12 residues long. CDR1 LNHNV and CDR2 YYDKDF come from the germline V gene (reference sequence). V lost 9 bases, J lost 3 bases, and 10 bases lay in between. In DNA, the CDR3 is TGTGCCACGAAGAGGGATACAGATACGCAGTATTTT. The encoded protein is CATKRDTDTQYF.

The chain recombines TRBV28 with TRBJ2-7; 7 nucleotides line up with TRBD1. This CDR3 is 14 amino acids long. In germline, CDR1 is MDHEN, CDR2 SYDVKM. V lost 5 bases, J lost 2 bases, and 6 bases stayed unmatched. The CDR3 DNA sequence: TGTGCCAGCAGTGTACAGGGGTTCACCTACGAGCAGTACTTC. This gives the protein CASSVQGFTYEQYF. Full variable domain (outside the CDR3, taken from reference TRBV28 and TRBJ2-7): DVKVTQSSRYLVKRTGEKVFLECVQDMDHENMFWYRQDPGLGLRLIYFSYDVKMKEKGDIPEGYSVSREKKERFSLILESASTNQTSMYLCASSVQGFTYEQYFGPGTRLTVT.

The chain couples TRBV7-9 to TRBJ2-5; D might be TRBD2 (6 bases). Per the germline V gene, CDR1 is SEHNR and CDR2 is FQNEAQ (reference sequence). The CDR3 length is 14 residues. V lost 8 bases and J lost 5, with 18 bases in between. The CDR3 sequence is CASLASGLAETQYF. CDR3 DNA: TGTGCCAGCTTAGCCAGCGGGCTTGCGGAGACCCAGTACTTC.

J is TRBJ2-5 and V is TRBV19, with 8 bases lining up with TRBD1. V gave up 3 bases and J gave up 5 bases; unmatched junction bases: 8. The germline V gene has CDR1 LNHDA and CDR2 SQIVND (reference sequence). This CDR3 region has 15 residues. The CDR3 sequence: CASSINGGDRETQYF. CDR3 in DNA: TGTGCCAGTAGTATCAACGGCGGGGACAGGGAGACCCAGTACTTC.

CDR3 in amino acids: CASSRTENTEAFF. The CDR3 DNA sequence: TGTGCCAGCAGTCGGACAGAGAACACTGAAGCTTTCTTT. The genes are TRBV27 and TRBJ1-1; a possible D gene is TRBD1 (6 bases). Germline values: CDR1 MNHEY, CDR2 SMNVEV (reference sequence). This CDR3 has 13 residues. V lost 5 bases, J lost 1 base, and 8 bases lay in between.

The chain combines TRBV28 with TRBJ2-1; 9 bases match TRBD2. The germline gives CDR1 MDHEN, CDR2 SYDVKM. The CDR3 is 18 residues long. With V trimmed by 0 bases and J by 10 bases, 16 bases remained unmatched. The CDR3 sequence: CASSLWGLSGGAVREQFF. CDR3 sequence (DNA): TGTGCCAGCAGTTTATGGGGACTTAGCGGGGGAGCCGTTCGAGAGCAGTTCTTC.

The CDR3 DNA reads as TGTGCCAGCAGTTTACAGGGAACCCCAACGAACACCGGGGAGCTGTTTTTT. Its translation: CASSLQGTPTNTGELFF. This chain links TRBV27 with TRBJ2-2, with D possibly matching TRBD1 (5 bases). Trimming took off 2 bases at V and 0 bases at J, with 13 bases between the two ends. Germline V gene data show CDR1 as MNHEY and CDR2 as SMNVEV (reference sequence). There are 17 residues in the CDR3.

The chain has TRBV19 and TRBJ2-7; a weak D match, TRBD1 (6 bases). V was trimmed by 6 bases and J by 7 bases, leaving 19 bases between them. This CDR3 has 14 residues. Germline values: CDR1 LNHDA, CDR2 SQIVND (reference sequence). As DNA, the CDR3 is TGTGCCAGTAGCATTACGACAGGCGTAGGGGAGCAGTACTTC. Protein: CASSITTGVGEQYF.

The chain uses TRBV10-2 and TRBJ1-1; no definite D call. Trimming shortened V by 5 bases and J by 6 bases, and 13 bases separated the two germline ends. The length of the CDR3 is 13 residues. Looked up from germline, CDR1 is WSHSY and CDR2 is SAAADI. CDR3 nucleotide sequence: TGCGCCAGCAGTCCAAATAGGGAGGCTGAAGCTTTCTTT. Translated: CASSPNREAEAFF.

The chain couples TRBV5-7 to TRBJ2-7, with 9 positions matching TRBD2. TRBV5-7 is an ORF for which the function is uncertain. This CDR3 spans 14 amino acids. J was trimmed by 0 bases and V by 4 bases; bases with no gene match: 2. CDR3 region: CASSQTSGSYEQYF. The CDR3 coding sequence is TGTGCCAGCAGCCAGACTAGCGGCTCCTACGAGCAGTACTTC.

The rearrangement uses TRBV29-1 and TRBJ2-1; D may be TRBD1 (6 bases). The germline CDR1 and CDR2 sequences are SQVTM and ANQGSEA. The ends were cut back, 6 bases at V and 9 bases at J, with 21 bases in the middle. The CDR3 runs 14 residues. CDR3 protein: CSVRNRDTAAEQFF. In DNA form, the CDR3 reads TGCAGCGTACGTAACAGGGACACGGCTGCTGAGCAGTTCTTC.

About this clone itself: At the DNA level, this CDR3 is encoded by other sequences in the same sample as well. The genes are TRBV19 and TRBJ1-1; possibly TRBD1 for D (5 bases). Looked up from germline, CDR1 is LNHDA and CDR2 is SQIVND (reference sequence). V lost 5 bases to trimming and J lost 2 bases, with 9 bases between them. This CDR3 comprises 13 residues. The DNA for the CDR3 is TGTGCCAGTAGTTGGGGACTTAACACTGAAGCTTTCTTT. Its protein product is CASSWGLNTEAFF.

The rearrangement uses TRBV15 and TRBJ2-3; tentative D call: TRBD2 (5 bases). The germline V gene has CDR1 LNHNV and CDR2 YYDKDF (reference sequence). This CDR3 is 15 amino acids long. V gave up 5 bases and J gave up 0 bases, with 12 bases separating them. The CDR3 sequence is CATSADPGSTDTQYF. The CDR3, as DNA: TGTGCCACCAGCGCCGACCCGGGGAGCACAGATACGCAGTATTTT.

The chain recombines TRBV28 with TRBJ1-5, with D uncertain. CDR3 length: 16 residues. Trimming shortened V by 7 bases and J by 1 base, and 17 bases separated the two germline ends. From germline, CDR1 is MDHEN and CDR2 SYDVKM. CDR3 sequence reads: CASITSGGLSNQPQHF. The CDR3 coding sequence is TGTGCCAGCATCACCTCGGGCGGGCTGAGCAATCAGCCCCAGCATTTT.